One TCR beta chain is described in this entry. The antigen remains unidentified. Other DNA sequences from this sample encode an identical CDR3 as well. Donors had nominal health at sampling but likely had unrecorded immune exposures. The sample belongs to a study of cytomegalovirus exposure and HLA in healthy donors. V gave up 4 bases and J gave up 2 bases; unmatched junction bases: 8. The CDR3 is made up of 15 amino acids. From germline, CDR1 is MNHEY and CDR2 SMNVEV (reference sequence). The study, taken as a whole, reports: Segments of the TCR beta V type were, in most cases, productive about 87% or about 30% of the time in an earlier analysis. It was approximately 150 TCR beta chains that were listed as cytomegalovirus-associated. In a later analysis, at a false discovery rate of 0.05, roughly 18,000 TCR beta sequences were associated with HLA alleles.

The PCR ran on 60 Vbeta and 13 Jbeta primers. TCRdb's copy holds only in-frame clones and misses some; the assay was immunoSEQ multiplex PCR. The data hold more than 100,000 clones, with over 80% observed a single time. The gene calls are TRBV27 and TRBJ2-7; 7 nucleotides align to TRBD2. The sample taken for sequencing was PBMCs. The clonotype originates from a man aged 45-60 years in good health and CMV-seronegative. The CDR3 here is CASSSRGGATYEQYF. In DNA, the CDR3 is TGTGCCAGCAGTTCGAGGGGAGGGGCGACCTACGAGCAGTACTTC.